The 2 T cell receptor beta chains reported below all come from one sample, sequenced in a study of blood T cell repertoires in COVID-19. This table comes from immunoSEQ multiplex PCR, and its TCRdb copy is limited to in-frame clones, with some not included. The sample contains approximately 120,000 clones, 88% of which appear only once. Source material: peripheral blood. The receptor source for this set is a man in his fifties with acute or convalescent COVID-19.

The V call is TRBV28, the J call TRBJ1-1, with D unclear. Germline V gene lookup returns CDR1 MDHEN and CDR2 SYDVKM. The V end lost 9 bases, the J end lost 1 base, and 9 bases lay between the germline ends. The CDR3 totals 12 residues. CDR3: CASRSSNTEAFF. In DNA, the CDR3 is TGTGCCAGTCGGTCCTCGAACACTGAAGCTTTCTTT.

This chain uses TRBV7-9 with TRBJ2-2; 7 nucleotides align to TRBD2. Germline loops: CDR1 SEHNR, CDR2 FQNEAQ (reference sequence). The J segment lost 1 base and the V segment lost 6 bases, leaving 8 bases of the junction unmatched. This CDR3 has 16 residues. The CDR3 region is CASRTTSWGNTGELFF. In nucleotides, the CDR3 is TGTGCCAGCAGAACGACTAGCTGGGGGAACACCGGGGAGCTGTTTTTT.